Listed here is a single TCR beta chain. It was with 60 Vbeta and 13 Jbeta primers that the PCR ran. The assay was immunoSEQ multiplex PCR, and TCRdb's table has in-frame clones only and misses some. The sample consists of fewer than 90,000 clones, 76% of them appearing once. The data belong to a study of cytomegalovirus exposure and HLA in healthy donors. The V gene lost 4 bases and the J gene lost 4 bases, with 18 bases spanning the gap. The CDR3 loop spans 16 amino acids. Germline V gene sequence: CDR1 SGDLS, CDR2 YYNGEE. The sequenced material came from PBMCs. The J gene is TRBJ1-3, the V gene TRBV9; possibly TRBD1 for D (5 bases). The sequence came from a male donor in good health and CMV-seronegative. Written as DNA, the CDR3 is TGTGCCAGCAGCCTCCAGGCGGGGGAAACGGGAAACACCATATATTTT. Its protein is CASSLQAGETGNTIYF. The variable domain in full, completed from reference TRBV9 and TRBJ1-3, reads DSGVTQTPKHLITATGQRVTLRCSPRSGDLSVYWYQQSLDQGLQFLIQYYNGEERAKGNILERFSAQQFPDLHSELNLSSLELGDSALYFCASSLQAGETGNTIYFGEGSWLTVV.